This T cell receptor (beta chain) derives from a study of blood T cell repertoires in COVID-19. Study background: Donors in the United States, Italy and Spain gave samples during acute or convalescent COVID-19.

The germline V and J ends were trimmed by 6 bases and 2 bases, with 10 bases remaining between them. The germline gives CDR1 SQVTM, CDR2 ANQGSEA. The CDR3 runs to 13 residues. Produced via immunoSEQ multiplex PCR; TCRdb's table is partial and in-frame only. The sample shows roughly 75,000 clones, 70% to 85% of them seen only once. Sequencing input: peripheral blood. The V gene is TRBV29-1, the J gene TRBJ1-4; D gene unclear. The clonotype comes from a man between 70 and 80 years old with acute or convalescent COVID-19. The CDR3 DNA reads as TGCAGCGTCCTAGCTGGCACTAATGAAAAACTGTTTTTT. This sequence encodes CSVLAGTNEKLFF.